The present T cell receptor beta chain was sequenced within a study of cytomegalovirus exposure and HLA in healthy donors. CDR3 length: 17 residues. The junction had 9 bases not matched to a gene; V was cut back by 3 bases and J by 4 bases. Germline V gives CDR1 WNHNN, CDR2 SYGVQD (reference sequence). Generated by immunoSEQ multiplex PCR, the TCRdb table keeps only in-frame clones and is missing some. The repertoire includes 170,000 or so clones, 65% to 85% of them detected once, and 2.5% to 3% sits in the top ten. The J gene is TRBJ1-1, the V gene TRBV10-1; 12 bases are a match to TRBD1. The sequence derives from a woman aged 18-30 years in good health and CMV-seropositive. The sequenced sample consisted of PBMCs. The CDR3 loop is CASSDDGGQGASTEAFF. The CDR3 coding sequence is TGCGCCAGCAGTGATGACGGGGGACAGGGGGCTTCCACTGAAGCTTTCTTT.